This TCR beta chain comes out of a study of response to subunit inactivated influenza vaccine (dated by TCRdb to 2017 to 2018). With respect to the entire study: Deep quantitative profiling of the T cell receptor repertoire was used in the study to follow responses to a trivalent subunit inactivated influenza vaccine.

The library came from RT-PCR. Sequencer: Illumina HiSeq 2500. The public reads were reprocessed in TCRdb via fastp at Q25 and MiXCR, keeping in-frame beta chains. Each record represents a unique CDR3 protein, reported with the most common genes and DNA among its rows. The sample table records hundreds of thousands of distinct CDR3 sequences; roughly an eighth of these occur just once. Clones ranked in the top ten supply more than 7% of the sample. This clonotype has only a few counts. Its binding antigen is unknown. No per-base quality is available; no much larger clone lies one base away. Between the V and J ends, shortened by 0 bases and 0 bases respectively, the junction contains 8 bases. Reading from cysteine to phenylalanine, the CDR3 counts 15 amino acids. Of the read, only the CDR3 DNA is kept; its 45 bases are in frame from base 1. General conclusions and limits of the study: It was suggested by the authors that each seasonal influenza vaccination may recruit only a limited number of new T cells.

Rearrangement joined TRBV12-3 or TRBV12-4 to TRBJ1-1; the D gene cannot be named for sure. The sample consisted of non-naive T cells sorted from PBMCs, taken roughly 15 days before vaccination. The sample's cell subset or site label is to be understood as: memory T cell fraction. The TCR sequence derives from a man aged 50 or older who received an inactivated influenza vaccine. Donor details come from another sample of the same person, matched by shared clones. The CDR3 protein: CASSLASSLNTEAFF. The DNA reads TGTGCCAGCAGTTTAGCGAGCTCTTTGAACACTGAAGCTTTCTTT.